This T cell receptor (beta chain) comes out of a study of T cell responses to AZD1222 COVID-19 vaccine. Broader study findings: The study sampled repertoires only after the peak T cell response. Elevations in Spike-specific TCR breadth and depth followed administration of two AZD1222 doses.

CDR1 and CDR2 from the germline V gene are MGHDK and SYGVNS. V lost 2 bases, J lost 0 bases, and 4 bases lay in between. The CDR3 has 13 amino acids. About this clone: Its antigen is still unknown.

The assay was immunoSEQ multiplex PCR, and TCRdb's table has in-frame clones only and misses some. The sample lists tens of thousands of clones, roughly 88% occurring once. The input for sequencing was peripheral blood, taken 28 days after the second AZD1222 dose. The sequence was obtained from an adult who received the AZD1222 COVID-19 vaccine. The rearrangement links TRBV25-1 to TRBJ1-1; D is undetermined. The CDR3 loop is CASSERLNTEAFF. The CDR3 DNA is TGTGCCAGCAGTGAACGCCTGAACACTGAAGCTTTCTTT.